Listed below are T cell receptor beta chains from one sample, sequenced in a study of blood T cell repertoires in COVID-19. Some clones are missing from TCRdb's copy, which holds only in-frame ones; the method was immunoSEQ multiplex PCR. This sample carries more than 10,000 clones, around 76% of them seen once, and the ten largest clones take around 38%. The sample was peripheral blood. These receptors were obtained from a woman aged 80 or over with acute or convalescent COVID-19. Each CDR3 is given with its conserved first and last residue. Fields, in order: CDR3 DNA, CDR3 protein, clone size, J gene, V gene, D gene. D genes are given only for firm matches. Clone sizes are given selectively: once, few, many, or a class where the clone is expanded.

CDR3 DNA: TGTGCCAGCAGCCGATTGAGACTAGCGGGGGGGAACAATGAGCAGTTCTTC
CDR3 protein: CASSRLRLAGGNNEQFF
clone size: NA
J gene: TRBJ2-1
V gene: TRBV6-2/TRBV6-3
D gene: TRBD2

CDR3 DNA: TGTGCCAGCAGCCCTACACAGGGGTCCTACGAGCAGTACTTC
CDR3 protein: CASSPTQGSYEQYF
clone size: NA
J gene: TRBJ2-7
V gene: TRBV9
D gene: TRBD1

CDR3 DNA: TGTGCCAGTAGTATGTTATTGAGGGCGGCTGGAAACACCATATATTTT
CDR3 protein: CASSMLLRAAGNTIYF
clone size: few
J gene: TRBJ1-3
V gene: TRBV19
D gene: NA

CDR3 DNA: TGCGCCAGCAGCCAAGCTTCAGGGGTCTATGGCTACACCTTC
CDR3 protein: CASSQASGVYGYTF
clone size: once
J gene: TRBJ1-2
V gene: TRBV4-1
D gene: NA

CDR3 DNA: TGTGCCAGCAGTCAATTAAGGGGGAGTTATGGCTACACCTTC
CDR3 protein: CASSQLRGSYGYTF
clone size: NA
J gene: TRBJ1-2
V gene: TRBV3-1/TRBV3-2
D gene: NA

CDR3 DNA: TGTGCCAGCAGCCAGGGGGGATACGAGCAGTACTTC
CDR3 protein: CASSQGGYEQYF
clone size: NA
J gene: TRBJ2-7
V gene: TRBV6-5
D gene: NA

CDR3 DNA: TGTGCCAGCAGCTTAGATTTCGGACAGTCCTACGAGCAGTACTTC
CDR3 protein: CASSLDFGQSYEQYF
clone size: NA
J gene: TRBJ2-7
V gene: TRBV11-3
D gene: NA

CDR3 DNA: TGTGCCAGCAGCTTAGCGAAGCGGACAGGGGGCGACTATGGCTACACCTTC
CDR3 protein: CASSLAKRTGGDYGYTF
clone size: NA
J gene: TRBJ1-2
V gene: TRBV7-6
D gene: TRBD1

CDR3 DNA: TGTGCCAGCAGTGAACAAGGAGGGGCAAACTATCAGGCCCAGCATTTT
CDR3 protein: CASSEQGGANYQAQHF
clone size: NA
J gene: TRBJ1-5
V gene: TRBV6-1
D gene: NA

CDR3 DNA: TGTGCCAGCAGGAGGGCAGGGGTTCATGGCTACACCTTC
CDR3 protein: CASRRAGVHGYTF
clone size: NA
J gene: TRBJ1-2
V gene: TRBV6-5
D gene: NA

CDR3 DNA: TGTGCCAGCGCTGCTAGCGGGGGGGCCTACAATGAGCAGTTCTTC
CDR3 protein: CASAASGGAYNEQFF
clone size: NA
J gene: TRBJ2-1
V gene: TRBV6-5
D gene: TRBD2

CDR3 DNA: TGTGCCAGCAGCCATGTCGGGAGCGAGCAGTACTTC
CDR3 protein: CASSHVGSEQYF
clone size: NA
J gene: TRBJ2-7
V gene: TRBV6-2/TRBV6-3
D gene: NA

CDR3 DNA: TGTGCCACCAGTGATTTAGTGGACAGGGTCTCCTACGAGCAGTACTTC
CDR3 protein: CATSDLVDRVSYEQYF
clone size: NA
J gene: TRBJ2-7
V gene: TRBV24-1
D gene: TRBD1

CDR3 DNA: TGTGCCAGCAGTTTCCTACGGGGGGGGGAGACCCAGTACTTC
CDR3 protein: CASSFLRGGETQYF
clone size: NA
J gene: TRBJ2-5
V gene: TRBV6-2/TRBV6-3
D gene: TRBD2

CDR3 DNA: TGTGCCAGCAGCCGCCCCGGGTCTCTACCCTACGAGCAGTACTTC
CDR3 protein: CASSRPGSLPYEQYF
clone size: NA
J gene: TRBJ2-7
V gene: TRBV6-2/TRBV6-3
D gene: NA

CDR3 DNA: TGTGCCAGCAGCTCCAAACTAGCGGGGGGCCTGACAGATACGCAGTATTTT
CDR3 protein: CASSSKLAGGLTDTQYF
clone size: NA
J gene: TRBJ2-3
V gene: TRBV5-4
D gene: TRBD2

CDR3 DNA: TGTGCCAGCTCACAGGGACAGGGAGATGGCTACACCTTC
CDR3 protein: CASSQGQGDGYTF
clone size: NA
J gene: TRBJ1-2
V gene: TRBV18
D gene: TRBD1

CDR3 DNA: TGCGCCAGCAGCCTGGGCAGAACTAATGAAAAACTGTTTTTT
CDR3 protein: CASSLGRTNEKLFF
clone size: NA
J gene: TRBJ1-4
V gene: TRBV4-1
D gene: NA

CDR3 DNA: TGTGCCAGCAGTTTACGGCAGGGGGCCTACGAGCAGTACTTC
CDR3 protein: CASSLRQGAYEQYF
clone size: NA
J gene: TRBJ2-7
V gene: TRBV28
D gene: TRBD1